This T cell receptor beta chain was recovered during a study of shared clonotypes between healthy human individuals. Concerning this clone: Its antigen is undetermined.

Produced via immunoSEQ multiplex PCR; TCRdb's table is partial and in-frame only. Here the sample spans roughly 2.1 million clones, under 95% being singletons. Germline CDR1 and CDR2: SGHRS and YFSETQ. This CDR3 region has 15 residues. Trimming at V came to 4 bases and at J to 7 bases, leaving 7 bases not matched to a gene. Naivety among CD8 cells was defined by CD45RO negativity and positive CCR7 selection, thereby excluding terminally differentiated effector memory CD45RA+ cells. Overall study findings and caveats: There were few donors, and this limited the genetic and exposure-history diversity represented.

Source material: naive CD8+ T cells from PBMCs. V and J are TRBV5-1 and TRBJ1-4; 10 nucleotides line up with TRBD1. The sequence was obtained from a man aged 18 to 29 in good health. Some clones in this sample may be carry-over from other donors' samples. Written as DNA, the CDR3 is TGCGCCAGCAGCGAGGGGGACAGGGGCCGTGAAAAACTGTTTTTT. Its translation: CASSEGDRGREKLFF.